The present T cell receptor (beta chain) was sequenced within a study of T cell responses to AZD1222 COVID-19 vaccine. Study-level points and caveats: The repertoires were collected only after the peak T cell response. Among those given AZD1222, only five or six were seropositive at baseline.

Looked up from germline, CDR1 is SGHTA and CDR2 is FQGNSA. The CDR3 covers 14 residues. Trimming removed 2 bases at V and 6 bases at J, with 11 bases between. Only in-frame clones appear in the TCRdb table, and some are missing; sequencing was by immunoSEQ multiplex PCR. The sample contains over 100,000 clones, around 90% of which appear only once. Concerning this clone itself: Its cognate antigen is unknown.

The source material was peripheral blood, sampled on day 0 of AZD1222 vaccination. The chain employs TRBV7-2 and TRBJ1-5; D ambiguous. The sequence was obtained from an adult in good health. As DNA, the CDR3 is TGTGCCAGCAGCTTACTTCGAACAACTCAGCCCCAGCATTTT. Translation gives CASSLLRTTQPQHF.